The source of this T cell receptor (beta chain) is a study of T cell responses to AZD1222 COVID-19 vaccine. Repertoires were generated with immunoSEQ multiplex PCR, while TCRdb's copy carries only in-frame clones and drops some. The sample has about 140,000 clones; roughly 91% are singletons. Concerning this clone itself: Antigen specificity is unknown.

Findings of the study overall: The study sampled repertoires only after the peak T cell response. Mostly white British, mostly female donors; authors suggested clonal diversity may be underestimated. Among AZD1222 vaccinees, only 5 to 7 were seropositive at baseline. Spike-specific TCR breadth and depth grew following two AZD1222 doses.

This CDR3 is built from 16 residues. J was trimmed by 4 bases and V by 1 base; bases with no gene match: 9. Germline-derived CDR1 and CDR2 are LGHNA and YNFKEQ. The sequence came from an adult who received the AZD1222 COVID-19 vaccine. The sequenced sample was peripheral blood, obtained 28 days after the second AZD1222 dose. The chain carries TRBV4-2 and TRBJ2-5; 7 bases line up with TRBD1. CDR3 amino acids: CASSQVVGGGRETQYF. CDR3 bases: TGTGCCAGCAGCCAAGTCGTAGGGGGCGGGCGAGAGACCCAGTACTTC.